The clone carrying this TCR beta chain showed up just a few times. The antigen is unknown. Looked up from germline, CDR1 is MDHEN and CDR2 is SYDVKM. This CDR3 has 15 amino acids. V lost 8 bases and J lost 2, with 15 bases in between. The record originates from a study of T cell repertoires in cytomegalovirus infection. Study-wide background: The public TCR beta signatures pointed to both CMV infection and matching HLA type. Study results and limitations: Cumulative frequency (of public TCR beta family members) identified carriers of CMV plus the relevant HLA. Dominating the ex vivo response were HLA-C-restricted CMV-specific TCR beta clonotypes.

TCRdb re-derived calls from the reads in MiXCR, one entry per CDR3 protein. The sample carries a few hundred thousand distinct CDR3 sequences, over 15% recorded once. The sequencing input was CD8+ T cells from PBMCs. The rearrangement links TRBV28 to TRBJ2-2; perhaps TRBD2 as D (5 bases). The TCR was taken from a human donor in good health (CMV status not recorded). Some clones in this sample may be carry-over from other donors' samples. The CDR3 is CASYPGSKNTGELFF. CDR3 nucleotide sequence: TGTGCCAGCTATCCGGGGAGCAAAAACACCGGGGAGCTGTTTTTT. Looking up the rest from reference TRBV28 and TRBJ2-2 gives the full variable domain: DVKVTQSSRYLVKRTGEKVFLECVQDMDHENMFWYRQDPGLGLRLIYFSYDVKMKEKGDIPEGYSVSREKKERFSLILESASTNQTSMYLCASYPGSKNTGELFFGEGSRLTVL.